What follows are 22 T cell receptor beta chains derived from one specimen sequenced in a study of naive and memory T cell subsets. The beta constant-region primer was an equimolar mix of two oligonucleotides covering TRBC1 and TRBC2. TCRdb passed the UMI-ligation and nested PCR reads through MiXCR, listing each CDR3 protein once. This table has some 85,000 distinct CDR3 sequences, around 12% appearing once. Sequencing used central memory CD4+ T cells from blood. The receptors here all came from a human donor in good health.

This chain links TRBV15 with TRBJ1-2; 7 nucleotides match TRBD1. There are 13 residues in the CDR3. Germline V CDR1 and CDR2: LNHNV, YYDKDF (reference sequence). The ends lost 0 bases at V and 8 bases at J; junction bases unmatched: 3. The CDR3 coding sequence is TGTGCCACCAGCAGAGAGACAGGGATAGGCTACACCTTC. Protein product: CATSRETGIGYTF.

The CDR3 here is CATSLGSGNQPQHF. Here the CDR3 DNA reads TGTGCCACCAGCCTCGGTAGTGGCAATCAGCCCCAGCATTTT. The chain carries TRBV15 and TRBJ1-5; D gene unclear. The V gene lost 5 bases and the J gene lost 2 bases, with 10 bases spanning the gap. This CDR3 has 14 residues. CDR1 is LNHNV, CDR2 YYDKDF, per germline (reference sequence).

This chain uses TRBV6-6 with TRBJ1-5; D is unclear. Trimming cost V 0 bases and J 5 bases, with 8 bases left between them. The CDR3 runs to 14 residues. CDR1 and CDR2 from the germline V gene are MNHNY and SVGAGI (reference sequence). The CDR3 loop reads CASSYSSAYQPQHF. In DNA form, the CDR3 reads TGTGCCAGCAGTTACTCTAGCGCGTATCAGCCCCAGCATTTT.

This clonotype was found a few times. The rearrangement links TRBV28 to TRBJ2-7; either TRBD1 or TRBD2 may supply D (5 bases each). Germline values: CDR1 MDHEN, CDR2 SYDVKM. The CDR3 spans 12 residues. V was trimmed by 6 bases and J by 5 bases, leaving 11 bases between them. DNA for the CDR3: TGTGCCAGCAGGCAACGGGGCGACGAGCAGTACTTC. This sequence encodes CASRQRGDEQYF.

The rearrangement uses TRBV11-2 and TRBJ2-7; 7 nucleotides line up with TRBD1. CDR3 length equals 12 residues. CDR1 is SGHAT, CDR2 FQNNGV, per germline. V shed 3 bases, J shed 6 bases, and the junction held 2 bases outside the gene matches. This CDR3 is CASSLNRGEQYF. In nucleotides, the CDR3 is TGTGCCAGCAGCTTGAACAGGGGCGAGCAGTACTTC.

In its sample, this clonotype was seen a few times. CDR3 in amino acids: CSVEPDYNEQFF. Written as DNA, the CDR3 is TGCAGCGTCGAACCCGACTACAATGAGCAGTTCTTC. The rearrangement links TRBV29-1 to TRBJ2-1; D is undetermined. The germline V gene has CDR1 SQVTM and CDR2 ANQGSEA. CDR3 length: 12 amino acids. Trimming removed 6 bases at V and 3 bases at J, with 9 bases between.

This clonotype was seen a handful of times. The chain joins TRBV7-9 to TRBJ2-5; TRBD2 might be the D (6 bases). Germline values: CDR1 SEHNR, CDR2 FQNEAQ (reference sequence). V was trimmed by 4 bases and J by 2 bases, leaving 20 bases between them. This CDR3 contains 17 residues. The CDR3 protein is CASSSGGERRYQETQYF. CDR3 coding DNA: TGTGCCAGCAGCTCAGGAGGGGAGAGGCGGTATCAAGAGACCCAGTACTTC.

This clonotype has more than one count but fewer than ten. The chain uses TRBV10-3 and TRBJ2-5; TRBD2 matches at 9 bases. The CDR3 is made up of 15 amino acids. V gave up 1 base and J gave up 4 bases; unmatched junction bases: 4. Germline V gene sequence: CDR1 ENHRY, CDR2 SYGVKD. CDR3 residues: CAISELKTSGETQYF. The CDR3 bases are TGTGCCATCAGTGAGTTAAAGACTAGCGGAGAGACCCAGTACTTC.

This clonotype was counted at least ten times. This chain joins TRBV6-5 and TRBJ2-5, with D possibly being TRBD1 (6 bases). This CDR3 comprises 13 residues. V was clipped by 4 bases and J by 1 base, with 7 bases between them. Germline V lookup: CDR1 MNHEY, CDR2 SVGAGI. In DNA form, the CDR3 reads TGTGCCAGCAGTTGGACAGTCCAAGAGACCCAGTACTTC. Its translation is CASSWTVQETQYF.

To note about this clonotype: The junction and the germline gene differ at one end; a read error may be behind it. The CDR3 is CASSLSGSHNSPLHF. As DNA, the CDR3 is TGTGCCAGCAGTTTGTCAGGCTCCCATAATTCACCCCTCCACTTT. The chain recombines TRBV12-3 or TRBV12-4 with TRBJ1-6; D is unclear. This CDR3 has 15 amino acids.

This clonotype was picked up a small number of times. This chain uses TRBV3-1 with TRBJ2-1, with 9 bases fitting TRBD2. CDR3 size: 14 residues. The junction had 8 bases not matched to a gene; V was cut back by 6 bases and J by 8 bases. CDR1 and CDR2 (germline): LGHDT, YNNKEL (reference sequence). For the CDR3, the DNA is TGTGCCAGCAGGAAGACTAGCGGAGGGTATGAGCAGTTCTTC. It translates to CASRKTSGGYEQFF.

This rearrangement joins TRBV20-1 to TRBJ1-1; D is uncertain. CDR1 is DFQATT, CDR2 SNEGSKA, per germline (reference sequence). V shed 2 bases and J shed 1 base, with 8 bases lying between them. CDR3 length: 13 amino acids. CDR3 region: CSARPPQNTEAFF. CDR3 bases: TGCAGTGCTAGACCCCCCCAGAACACTGAAGCTTTCTTT.

This clonotype was seen more than once but under ten times. This chain uses TRBV5-4 with TRBJ2-2, with D unclear. This CDR3 is 13 amino acids long. V shed 4 bases and J shed 4 bases, with 8 bases lying between them. Germline lookup yields CDR1 SGHNT and CDR2 YYREEE (reference sequence). CDR3: CASSPRTTGELFF. CDR3 in DNA: TGTGCCAGCAGCCCACGTACCACCGGGGAGCTGTTTTTT.

This clonotype was seen a handful of times. The chain is built from TRBV21-1 and TRBJ2-5; whether TRBD2, the table's D call, matches the DNA was not checked. TRBV21-1 is tagged as a pseudogene. There are 14 residues in the CDR3. CDR3 protein: CASSVLAGAETQYF. The CDR3 bases are TGTGCCAGCAGTGTACTAGCGGGAGCGGAGACCCAGTACTTC.

This clonotype turned up a few times. This chain connects TRBV6-6 to TRBJ1-4; 10 nucleotides match TRBD1. V lost 6 bases and J lost 6; bases outside the gene matches: 4. The CDR3 contains 14 residues. The germline gives CDR1 MNHNY, CDR2 SVGAGI (reference sequence). The CDR3 protein is CASSGQGGDEKLFF. The CDR3 DNA reads TGTGCCAGCAGCGGACAGGGGGGCGATGAAAAACTGTTTTTT.

CDR3 bases: TGTGCCAGCAGTGAAGCGCTAGCGGGATCCTACAATGAGCAGTTCTTC. This gives the protein CASSEALAGSYNEQFF. J is TRBJ2-1 and V is TRBV2; 9 bases are shared with TRBD2. Germline V gene lookup returns CDR1 SNHLY and CDR2 FYNNEI. The CDR3 extends over 16 amino acids. With V trimmed by 0 bases and J by 1 base, 1 base remained unmatched.

This clonotype was recorded a few times. The J gene is TRBJ2-7, the V gene TRBV4-2; TRBD1 agrees at 9 bases. The CDR3 spans 14 residues. With V trimmed by 4 bases and J by 4 bases, 5 bases remained unmatched. The germline V gene has CDR1 LGHNA and CDR2 YNFKEQ. As DNA, the CDR3 is TGTGCCAGCAGCCCCGGGACAGGGTGGTACGAGCAGTACTTC. This gives the protein CASSPGTGWYEQYF.

The DNA of the CDR3 is TGCGCCAGCAGCTTGGCAGGCGGGAGGGCGAGGAATGAGCAGTTCTTC. Its protein is CASSLAGGRARNEQFF. The chain links TRBV5-1 to TRBJ2-1; 9 bases line up with TRBD2. V shed 0 bases and J 7 bases; nucleotides not matched to a gene: 8. The germline V gene encodes CDR1 SGHRS and CDR2 YFSETQ. This CDR3 spans 16 amino acids.

The J gene is TRBJ1-1, the V gene TRBV7-2, with D hard to call. This CDR3 region has 11 residues. The ends were cut back, 5 bases at V and 11 bases at J, with 12 bases in the middle. The germline V gene has CDR1 SGHTA and CDR2 FQGNSA. DNA of the CDR3: TGTGCCAGCAGCGTATCGACAACGGCTTTCTTT. Protein: CASSVSTTAFF.

This clonotype showed up just a few times. V and J are TRBV5-6 and TRBJ1-3; the D gene is possibly TRBD1 (5 bases). Germline CDR1 is SGHDT and CDR2 is YYEEEE. The CDR3 extends over 15 amino acids. The V and J ends lost 3 bases and 2 bases respectively, with 12 bases between them. The CDR3 sequence is CASSYDRTTGNTIYF. CDR3 in DNA: TGTGCCAGCAGCTACGACAGAACAACTGGAAACACCATATATTTT.

In this sample, this clonotype turned up a few times. The chain recombines TRBV20-1 with TRBJ2-7; 10 bases align to TRBD1. The germline V gene has CDR1 DFQATT and CDR2 SNEGSKA (reference sequence). The CDR3 loop spans 14 amino acids. The trim removed 8 bases at V and 0 bases at J, leaving 7 bases unmatched. CDR3 protein: CSSIGTGASYEQYF. CDR3 sequence (DNA): TGCAGTTCTATTGGGACAGGGGCCTCCTACGAGCAGTACTTC.

The rearrangement joins TRBV7-2 to TRBJ1-5; no clear D. The V end lost 3 bases, the J end lost 3 bases, and 15 bases lay between the germline ends. The CDR3 consists of 16 residues. Germline V CDR1 and CDR2: SGHTA, FQGNSA. The CDR3, as DNA: TGTGCCAGCAGCTTGTGGTTGCTCCGAGACAATCAGCCCCAGCATTTT. Translating it yields CASSLWLLRDNQPQHF.